This T cell receptor (beta chain) was documented in a study of blood T cell repertoires in COVID-19. Looking at the study overall: Sites across the United States, Italy and Spain contributed samples from acute and convalescent COVID-19. Nucleic acid was either cDNA or gDNA, and it came from T cells, B-cell-depleted T cells, or PBMCs.

V lost 4 bases to trimming and J lost 7 bases; unmatched junction nucleotides: 12. Germline values: CDR1 GTSNPN, CDR2 SVGIG (reference sequence). The CDR3 is 16 amino acids. Authors' data handling: Amplification from reference gene primers served as the basis for estimated nucleated cell counts. The protocol was immunoSEQ multiplex PCR, while the TCRdb copy is restricted to in-frame clones and leaves out a portion. For V, J and clone size, that table is used; D and trimming come from the DNA. The sample holds under 200,000 clones; over 75% are singletons and the top ten take around 0.5%. The origin of this receptor is a man between 45 and 60 years old with acute or convalescent COVID-19. The chain joins TRBV30 to TRBJ1-6, with 8 nucleotides matching TRBD1. Sequenced material: peripheral blood. DNA for the CDR3: TGTGCCTGGACCCTCAGACAGGGGAAGCCGAATTCACCCCTCCACTTT. Translated, it gives CAWTLRQGKPNSPLHF.